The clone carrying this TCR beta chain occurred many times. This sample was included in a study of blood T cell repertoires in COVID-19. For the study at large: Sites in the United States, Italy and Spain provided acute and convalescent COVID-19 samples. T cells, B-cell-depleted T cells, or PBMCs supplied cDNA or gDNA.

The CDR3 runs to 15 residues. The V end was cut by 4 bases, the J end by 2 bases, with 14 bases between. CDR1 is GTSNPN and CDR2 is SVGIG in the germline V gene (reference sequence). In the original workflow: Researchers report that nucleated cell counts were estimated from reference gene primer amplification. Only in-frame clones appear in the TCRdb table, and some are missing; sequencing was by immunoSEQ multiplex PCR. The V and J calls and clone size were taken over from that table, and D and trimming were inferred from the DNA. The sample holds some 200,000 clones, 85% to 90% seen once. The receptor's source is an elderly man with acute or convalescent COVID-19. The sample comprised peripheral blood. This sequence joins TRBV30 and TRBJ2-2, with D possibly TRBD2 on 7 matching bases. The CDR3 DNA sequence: TGTGCCTGGAACACCGGGGGGCTTAACACCGGGGAGCTGTTTTTT. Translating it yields CAWNTGGLNTGELFF.